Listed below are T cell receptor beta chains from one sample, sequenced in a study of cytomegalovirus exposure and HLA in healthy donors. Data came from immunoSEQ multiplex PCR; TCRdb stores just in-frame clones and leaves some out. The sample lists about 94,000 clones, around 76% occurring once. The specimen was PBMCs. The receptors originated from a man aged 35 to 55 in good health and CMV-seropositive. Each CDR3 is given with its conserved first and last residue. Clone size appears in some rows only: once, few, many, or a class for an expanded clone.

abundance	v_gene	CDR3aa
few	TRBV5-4	CASSSTSSGNTIYF
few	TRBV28	CASSFPRDSSATNEKLFF
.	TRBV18	CASSPGQTNGYTF
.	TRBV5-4	CASAPGQGAREQYF
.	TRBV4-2	CASSQESGGALAKNIQYF
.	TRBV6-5	CASRTGSSYEQYF
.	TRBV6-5	CASSYQQRVDNEQFF
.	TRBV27	CASSTLLGTGPPIYGYTF
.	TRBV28	CASRFLEGANYGYTF
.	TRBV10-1	CASSVLDRAGYNEQFF
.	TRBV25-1	CASSESQAQETQYF
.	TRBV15	CATSRETQAGAFF
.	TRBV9	CASSVEPGGEAFF
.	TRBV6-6	CASSSGGGYGYTF
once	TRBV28	CASGGQVPVAQYF
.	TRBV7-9	CSSSHIEREGPVRIQYF
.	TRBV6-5	CASSSRTGKNSPLHF
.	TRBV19	CASSISGAAHEQYF
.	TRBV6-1	CASRQGVRETQYF
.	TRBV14	CASSKRRGSEAFF
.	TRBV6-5	CAVGEGAEQYF
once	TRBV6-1	CASGLTGLDYEQYF
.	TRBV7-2	CASSRYEGSYNEQFF
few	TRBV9	CASSVGGGPENIQYF
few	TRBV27	CASSHLGLAGNNEQFF
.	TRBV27	CASSLSIGLAYNSPLHF
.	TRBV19	CASRWAFRSTDTQYF
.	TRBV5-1	CASSLGAGGVGEQFF
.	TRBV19	CASRGGGRAEQFF
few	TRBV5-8	CASSPAWGGPDTQYF
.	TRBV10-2	CASSLAGGKSETQYF
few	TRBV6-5	CASRRRDIPGGYTF
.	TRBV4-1	CASSQQGNTGELFF
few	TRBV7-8	CASSLRGQPQHF
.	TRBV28	CASGSQGTYNEQFF
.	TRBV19	CASSILAGPQETQYF
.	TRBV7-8	CASSPTQGVRGYEQYF
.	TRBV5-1	CASSVGQGPYEQYF
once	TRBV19	CASSHLQGSRNQPQHF
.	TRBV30	CAWSAGSGSPDTQYF
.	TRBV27	CASSGSGFSSYEQYF
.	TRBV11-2	CASSSTSGPYEQYF
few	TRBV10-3	CAISEDRATDTQYF
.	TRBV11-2	CASRQGLVEKLFF
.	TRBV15	CATSSPDSGSEQFF
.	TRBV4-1	CASSTRGGGNTIYF
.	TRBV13	CASSFALAVGTDTQYF
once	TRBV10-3	CAISDRNSGTAETQYF
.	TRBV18	CASSPREGSGYTF
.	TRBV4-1	CASSREPTGSPYEQYF